Listed here is a single TCR beta chain. Its target is unknown. V was pared by 5 bases and J by 0 bases, with 6 bases of the junction left unmatched. From germline, CDR1 is MGHRA and CDR2 YSYEKL. This CDR3 comprises 17 residues. This sample is part of a study of cytomegalovirus exposure and HLA in healthy donors. Vbeta (60) and Jbeta (13) primers were used in the PCR. The data were produced by immunoSEQ multiplex PCR, yet TCRdb's version contains in-frame clones alone and is incomplete. The sample consists of about 170,000 clones, approximately 70% of them appearing once. Study results and limitations: Reported performance of the classifier showed diagnosis of cytomegalovirus status with high specificity and sensitivity.

Sequenced: PBMCs. This clonotype was sampled from a woman younger than 30 in good health and CMV-seropositive. V usage is TRBV4-1 and J usage is TRBJ2-6; 8 bases map to TRBD1. The CDR3 protein is CASSYPGGGSGANVLTF. The CDR3 region has the DNA TGCGCCAGCAGCTATCCAGGGGGCGGCTCTGGGGCCAACGTCCTGACTTTC.